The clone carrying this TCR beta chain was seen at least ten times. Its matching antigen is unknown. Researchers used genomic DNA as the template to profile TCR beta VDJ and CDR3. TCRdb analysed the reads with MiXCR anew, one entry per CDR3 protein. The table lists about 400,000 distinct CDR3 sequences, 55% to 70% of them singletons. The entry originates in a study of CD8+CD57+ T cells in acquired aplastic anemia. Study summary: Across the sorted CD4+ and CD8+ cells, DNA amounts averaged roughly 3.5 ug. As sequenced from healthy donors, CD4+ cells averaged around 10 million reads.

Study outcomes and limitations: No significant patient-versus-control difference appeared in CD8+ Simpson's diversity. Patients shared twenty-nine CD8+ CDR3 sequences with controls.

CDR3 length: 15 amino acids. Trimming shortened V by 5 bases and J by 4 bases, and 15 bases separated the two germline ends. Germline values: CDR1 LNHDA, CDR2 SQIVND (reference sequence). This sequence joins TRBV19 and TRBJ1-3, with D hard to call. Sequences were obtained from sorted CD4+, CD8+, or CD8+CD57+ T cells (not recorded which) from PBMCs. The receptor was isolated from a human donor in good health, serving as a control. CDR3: CASSPDGGVGNTIYF. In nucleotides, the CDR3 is TGTGCCAGTAGTCCCGACGGCGGCGTCGGAAACACCATATATTTT.